The 8 T cell receptor beta chains below come from one sample, sequenced in a study of cytomegalovirus exposure and HLA in healthy donors (dated by TCRdb to about 2017). The receptor library was made with the immunoSEQ multiplex PCR assay. For the multiplex PCR, a mixture combining 60 forward primers for TCR Vbeta segments and 13 reverse primers for TCR Jbeta segments was used. This is the immuneACCESS table as TCRdb keeps it, with only in-frame sequences that have V and J called. A part of the clones is gone; compared with another copy, unresolved V genes explain less than half, and the rest is unexplained. The sample table lists fewer than 200,000 clones, roughly 80% of them with a count of one. About 1.6% of the sample belongs to the ten largest clones. The sequenced material came from PBMCs. These receptors all come from a girl aged 5 to 17 in good health and CMV-seropositive.

This clone was seen a few times. The chain recombines TRBV7-3 with TRBJ2-2; possibly TRBD1 for D (5 bases). This CDR3 has 14 amino acids. Germline CDR1 SGHTA, CDR2 FQGTGA. With 2 bases removed from V and 6 bases from J, the gap between germline ends came to 10 bases. This CDR3 reads CASSLQGWAGELFF. CDR3 nucleotides: TGTGCCAGCAGCTTACAGGGTTGGGCCGGGGAGCTGTTTTTT.

The chain has TRBV18 and TRBJ2-1, with 13 bases that match TRBD2. V was pared by 4 bases and J by 15 bases, with 6 bases of the junction left unmatched. CDR3 length equals 13 residues. Germline values: CDR1 KGHSH, CDR2 LQKENI. The CDR3 is CASSQGTSGNWFF. CDR3 in DNA: TGTGCCAGCTCACAGGGGACTAGCGGGAATTGGTTCTTC.

V usage is TRBV6-6 and J usage is TRBJ2-1; D possibly corresponds to TRBD2 (6 bases). V lost 0 bases and J 7 bases, leaving 10 bases between the germline ends. Germline V lookup: CDR1 MNHNY, CDR2 SVGAGI (reference sequence). This CDR3 is built from 14 residues. CDR3 region: CASSYSMGGNEQFF. The CDR3, as DNA: TGTGCCAGCAGTTACTCGATGGGAGGTAATGAGCAGTTCTTC.

The gene calls are TRBV27 and TRBJ2-3, with 9 bases that match TRBD1. Per germline, CDR1 MNHEY and CDR2 SMNVEV (reference sequence). The V gene end was trimmed by 6 bases and the J gene end by 6 bases; junction bases not matched to a gene: 7. This CDR3 has 14 amino acids. The CDR3, as DNA: TGTGCCAGCAGCCGGGACAGGGAGCGGGATACGCAGTATTTT. This codes for CASSRDRERDTQYF.

The chain couples TRBV28 to TRBJ1-4; D is uncertain. The germline V and J ends were trimmed by 5 bases and 10 bases, with 17 bases remaining between them. Germline CDR1 MDHEN, CDR2 SYDVKM. The CDR3 loop spans 14 amino acids. The CDR3 loop reads CASSLPRTHGKLFF. CDR3 bases: TGTGCCAGCAGTCTCCCACGGACTCACGGAAAACTGTTTTTT.

This clone was counted once. CDR3: CASRTSRDGQYTDTQYF. CDR3 nucleotides: TGTGCCAGCAGGACCTCACGAGACGGACAGTACACAGATACGCAGTATTTT. The chain is built from TRBV28 and TRBJ2-3, with D tentatively TRBD1 (6 bases). CDR1 is MDHEN, CDR2 SYDVKM, per germline. Trimming removed 6 bases from V and 2 bases from J, with 21 bases in between. CDR3 size: 17 residues.

The rearrangement links TRBV2 to TRBJ2-7; 8 bases match TRBD1. The germline V gene encodes CDR1 SNHLY and CDR2 FYNNEI. The V and J ends lost 5 bases and 0 bases, in that order; junction bases with no gene match: 3. The CDR3 is 14 residues long. The CDR3 sequence: CASSTGGVSYEQYF. Written as DNA, the CDR3 is TGTGCCAGCAGTACAGGGGGAGTCTCCTACGAGCAGTACTTC. Combining the CDR3 with reference TRBV2 and TRBJ2-7 gives the whole variable domain EPEVTQTPSHQVTQMGQEVILRCVPISNHLYFYWYRQILGQKVEFLVSFYNNEISEKSEIFDDQFSVERPDGSNFTLKIRSTKLEDSAMYFCASSTGGVSYEQYFGPGTRLTVT.

The chain employs TRBV5-6 and TRBJ2-1; TRBD1 matches 7 bases. The CDR3 runs 17 residues. The V gene end was trimmed by 0 bases and the J gene end by 10 bases; junction bases not matched to a gene: 16. CDR1 and CDR2 (germline): SGHDT, YYEEEE. DNA of the CDR3: TGTGCCAGCAGCTTGGGGGGTTGGGACAGCGGCATGGCGGAGCAGTTCTTC. It encodes CASSLGGWDSGMAEQFF.